This is a list of T cell receptor beta chains from one sample in a study of T cells expressing NK-cell markers. Each CDR3 protein gets one entry in TCRdb, which reprocessed the 5' RACE reads and gives no DNA. Reported are a few hundred thousand distinct CDR3 sequences; the ten largest clones contain roughly 5.2%. Source material: blood T cells: a sorted CD56 or NKG2C T cell subset, CD4+ or CD8+ T cells, or bulk PBMC T cells (not recorded which). All receptors come from a man aged 18-69 years in good health. Each CDR3 is given with its conserved first and last residue. Fields, in order: J gene, V gene, CDR3 protein.

TRBJ2-3	TRBV28	CASSAAGLAGDTQYF
TRBJ1-4	TRBV5-1	CASSPAGPVTEKLFF
TRBJ2-3	TRBV18	CASSPRQSEHTQYF
TRBJ1-2	TRBV6-5	CASSNRVSDGYTF
TRBJ2-1	TRBV14	CASSQKNWLKHEQFF
TRBJ2-4	TRBV6-1	CASSEYWGNIQYF
TRBJ2-3	TRBV6-1	CASRTVSLTTDTQYF
TRBJ1-1	TRBV7-9	CASSALGQNTEAFF
TRBJ2-2	TRBV11-2	CASSLVRGLIAGELFF
TRBJ2-7	TRBV5-1	CASSIAGGPYEQYF
TRBJ2-7	TRBV6-2/TRBV6-3	CASSYFWGTTQSSYEQYF
TRBJ2-7	TRBV5-6	CASSAGHYEQYF
TRBJ1-2	TRBV16	CASSVQGAGYGYTF
TRBJ1-5	TRBV9	CASSVGLRFGQPQHF
TRBJ1-5	TRBV12-3/TRBV12-4	CASNRGTGGNQPQHF
TRBJ2-7	TRBV20-1	CSATKNPGTGSNEQYF
TRBJ1-2	TRBV18	CASSPRYSTGGYGYTF
TRBJ1-2	TRBV13	CASSKLQNNYGYTF
TRBJ1-6	TRBV29-1	CSVALGRDNSPLHF
TRBJ2-2	TRBV6-1	CASSPRLGELFF
TRBJ2-7	TRBV29-1	CSVRRWGEYEQYF
TRBJ2-2	TRBV5-5	CATGRRGAGTGELFF
TRBJ2-3	TRBV6-2/TRBV6-3	CASSQTIGTQYF
TRBJ1-2	TRBV20-1	CSARVSGTDYGYTF
TRBJ2-7	TRBV7-9	CASSVGGETYEQYF
TRBJ2-7	TRBV3-1	CASSPLKGWAYEQYF
TRBJ2-6	TRBV5-1	CASGAGFDSGANVLTF
TRBJ1-6	TRBV15	CATSREQDSPLHF
TRBJ2-1	TRBV28	CASSLEVGPRNQFF
TRBJ2-7	TRBV19	CASSRNYRGNYEQYF
TRBJ1-4	TRBV5-5	CASSLGTEKLFF
TRBJ2-1	TRBV20-1	CSARGLAGGLSSYNEQFF
TRBJ2-1	TRBV4-2	CASSLGSGGANEQFF
TRBJ1-1	TRBV20-1	CSADTPDTLTRKNMNTEAFF
TRBJ2-7	TRBV20-1	CSASWDRGNYEQYF
TRBJ2-1	TRBV12-3/TRBV12-4	CASRPGGKSYNEQFF
TRBJ2-6	TRBV25-1	CASSPASGANVLTF
TRBJ2-1	TRBV6-1	CASRTGTSGYNEQFF
TRBJ2-7	TRBV20-1	CSAWAGAGYEQYF
TRBJ1-1	TRBV28	CASSLRLTEAFF
TRBJ2-3	TRBV5-6	CASSLPAYPQYF
TRBJ2-1	TRBV28	CASSSAGATYNEQFF
TRBJ2-7	TRBV27	CASSPNTQGRSYEQYF
TRBJ2-7	TRBV5-6	CASSPSGAAYEQYF
TRBJ2-7	TRBV28	CASSFYNNPSSYEQYF
TRBJ2-1	TRBV7-2	CASSSSIAGGPYNEQFF
TRBJ1-2	TRBV9	CASSVWGSSGYTF
TRBJ2-3	TRBV20-1	CSARLAGVVDTQYF
TRBJ2-6	TRBV5-1	CASSYTGGPLSGANVLTF
TRBJ2-7	TRBV7-3	CASSWSGPYEQYF
TRBJ1-6	TRBV6-1	CASLGGPPYNSPLHF
TRBJ1-5	TRBV19	CASSLGQLNQPQHF
TRBJ1-4	TRBV12-3/TRBV12-4	CASSLEFGQYNEKLFF
TRBJ2-1	TRBV7-9	CASSLVPGAGNEQFF
TRBJ2-4	TRBV7-2	CASSLDSGDKNIQYF
TRBJ1-3	TRBV3-1	CASSQVGSRGSGNTIYF
TRBJ1-2	TRBV2	CASSERPRGFGYTF
TRBJ1-2	TRBV21-1	CASSKVAGNYGYTF
TRBJ2-4	TRBV30	CAWQIQGEAKNIQYF